The rows below give T cell receptor beta chains drawn from one sample of a study of T cell changes during pregnancy in multiple sclerosis. The method was immunoSEQ multiplex PCR; TCRdb's version includes in-frame clones alone and lacks a portion of them. The table shows 70,000 to 95,000 clones, with 90% to 95% occurring only once. Sequenced material: peripheral blood, taken in the third trimester of pregnancy. The receptors stem from a female donor with multiple sclerosis, enrolled in a pregnancy study. CDR3s include the opening cysteine and the closing phenylalanine or tryptophan. The D gene is left open where the match is weak. Clone sizes are given selectively: once, few, many, or a class where the clone is expanded.

>TRBV2|TRBD2|-|TRBJ2-1
CASSEELAGWSEQFF
TGTGCCAGCAGTGAAGAACTAGCGGGGTGGAGTGAGCAGTTCTTC
>TRBV12-5|TRBD1|-|TRBJ1-2
CASGVDRGRDGYTF
TGTGCTAGTGGTGTAGACAGGGGGCGGGATGGCTACACCTTC
>TRBV29-1|-|-|TRBJ2-2
CSVEVRGTGELFF
TGCAGCGTTGAAGTGCGGGGCACCGGGGAGCTGTTTTTT
>TRBV6-5|-|-|TRBJ2-5
CASSPEGGRKETQYF
TGTGCCAGTAGCCCGGAGGGAGGAAGGAAAGAGACCCAGTACTTC
>TRBV2|TRBD2|-|TRBJ2-2
CASSEVLAGRLFF
TGTGCCAGCAGTGAAGTACTAGCGGGAAGGCTGTTTTTT
>TRBV4-2|TRBD2|-|TRBJ2-1
CASSQDGTTSGSSQFF
TGTGCCAGCAGCCAAGATGGAACCACTAGCGGGAGTTCTCAGTTCTTC
>TRBV19|TRBD1|-|TRBJ1-1
CASSTTGGRTEAFF
TGTGCCAGTAGTACGACAGGGGGGCGCACTGAAGCTTTCTTT
>TRBV27|-|-|TRBJ2-2
CASSVAIGTGELFF
TGTGCCAGCAGTGTAGCGATAGGGACCGGGGAGCTGTTTTTT
>TRBV4-1|-|-|TRBJ2-2
CASSQSTGRTGELFF
TGCGCCAGCAGCCAAAGTACAGGAAGGACCGGGGAGCTGTTTTTT
>TRBV5-6|-|-|TRBJ1-2
CASSSRGGYGYTF
TGTGCCAGCAGTTCTAGGGGAGGGTATGGCTACACCTTC
>TRBV7-9|TRBD1|-|TRBJ1-1
CASSQLMDRGAFF
TGTGCCAGCAGCCAACTCATGGACAGGGGTGCTTTCTTT
>TRBV7-9|-|-|TRBJ1-1
CASSLGAGRDTEAFF
TGTGCCAGCAGCTTAGGCGCAGGGAGGGACACTGAAGCTTTCTTT
>TRBV14|TRBD2|-|TRBJ2-5
CASSPGWASGSLWQETQYF
TGTGCCAGCAGCCCCGGGTGGGCTAGCGGGAGTTTATGGCAAGAGACCCAGTACTTC
>TRBV28|TRBD1|-|TRBJ1-5
CASSPTTGAANQPQHF
TGTGCCAGCAGTCCAACCACAGGGGCCGCCAATCAGCCCCAGCATTTT
>TRBV29-1|TRBD2|-|TRBJ2-1
CSVGTSGSNEQFF
TGCAGCGTTGGGACTAGCGGGAGTAATGAGCAGTTCTTC
>TRBV21-1|-|-|TRBJ2-5
CASSLRTGGIGETQYF
TGTGCCAGCAGCTTAAGGACAGGGGGAATCGGAGAGACCCAGTACTTC
>TRBV5-5|TRBD2|-|TRBJ2-1
CASSLREGEQFF
TGTGCCAGCAGCCTCCGGGAGGGAGAGCAGTTCTTC
>TRBV18|TRBD2|-|TRBJ2-1
CASSQTSGSGNEQFF
TGTGCCAGCTCACAAACTAGCGGGAGTGGCAATGAGCAGTTCTTC
>TRBV6-6|TRBD2|-|TRBJ2-7
CASSPTSGIRYEQYF
TGTGCCAGCAGTCCTACTAGCGGGATCCGCTACGAGCAGTACTTC
>TRBV2|-|few|TRBJ1-1
CASNILWANTEAFF
TGTGCCAGCAATATCCTCTGGGCGAACACTGAAGCTTTCTTT
>TRBV7-9|-|-|TRBJ1-1
CASSLRGAGGITEAFF
TGTGCCAGCAGCTTAAGGGGTGCCGGGGGAATCACTGAAGCTTTCTTT
>TRBV4-2|TRBD1|-|TRBJ2-7
CASSQGPGQGSYEQYF
TGTGCCAGCAGCCAAGGACCGGGACAGGGGTCCTACGAGCAGTACTTC
>TRBV18|-|-|TRBJ2-1
CASSPRKGDYNEQFF
TGTGCCAGCTCACCACGGAAGGGGGACTACAATGAGCAGTTCTTC
>TRBV5-4|TRBD2|-|TRBJ2-5
CASSLTSGRAVETQYF
TGTGCCAGCAGCTTGACTAGCGGGAGGGCCGTTGAGACCCAGTACTTC
>TRBV7-6|TRBD2|-|TRBJ2-1
CASSLGLAGGPNEQFF
TGTGCCAGCAGCTTAGGCCTAGCGGGAGGGCCAAATGAGCAGTTCTTC
>TRBV27|-|-|TRBJ2-7
CASSKPDMEQYF
TGTGCCAGCAGTAAACCGGACATGGAGCAGTACTTC
>TRBV10-2|-|-|TRBJ2-1
CASSPHSTTSYNEQFF
TGCGCCAGCAGTCCACACTCGACTACCTCCTACAATGAGCAGTTCTTC
>TRBV2|TRBD1|-|TRBJ2-1
CASSLRDRVWDEQFF
TGTGCCAGCAGTCTCCGGGACAGGGTATGGGATGAGCAGTTCTTC
>TRBV29-1|TRBD1|-|TRBJ2-3
CSVLGQGFLTDTQYF
TGCAGCGTTCTGGGACAGGGGTTTCTCACAGATACGCAGTATTTT
>TRBV19|TRBD1|-|TRBJ1-5
CASSRWATGVVDQPQHF
TGTGCCAGTAGTAGGTGGGCCACAGGGGTGGTGGATCAGCCCCAGCATTTT
>TRBV30|TRBD1|-|TRBJ2-7
CAWSRDRVGGSSYEQYF
TGTGCCTGGAGCCGGGACAGGGTGGGGGGTAGCTCCTACGAGCAGTACTTC
>TRBV27|TRBD2|-|TRBJ2-7
CASSSSGLAALYEQYF
TGTGCCAGCAGTTCAAGCGGACTAGCTGCGTTATACGAGCAGTACTTC
>TRBV10-3|-|once|TRBJ2-5
CAISDITGGQETQYF
TGTGCCATCAGTGACATCACGGGTGGGCAAGAGACCCAGTACTTC
>TRBV5-4|-|-|TRBJ2-1
CASSLDVVSYGEQFF
TGTGCCAGCAGCTTGGATGTAGTGTCCTATGGTGAGCAGTTCTTC
>TRBV2|TRBD1|-|TRBJ2-7
CASRDRLYEQYF
TGTGCCAGCAGGGACAGGCTATACGAGCAGTACTTC
>TRBV19|TRBD1|once|TRBJ1-5
CASSAATGEDQPQHF
TGTGCCAGTAGTGCAGCCACAGGGGAGGATCAGCCCCAGCATTTT
>TRBV19|TRBD1|-|TRBJ2-5
CASTTGTGNQETQYF
TGTGCCAGTACCACAGGGACAGGGAACCAAGAGACCCAGTACTTC
>TRBV7-2|TRBD2|-|TRBJ2-1
CASSLAGTSVHQFF
TGTGCCAGCAGCTTAGCCGGGACTAGCGTACATCAGTTCTTC
>TRBV2|-|-|TRBJ2-3
CASKAGSTDTQYF
TGTGCCAGCAAGGCGGGGAGCACAGATACGCAGTATTTT
>TRBV18|TRBD1|-|TRBJ2-7
CASSLNRRGQGVGEQYF
TGTGCCAGCTCACTCAATAGACGCGGACAGGGGGTCGGCGAGCAGTACTTC
>TRBV2|-|-|TRBJ2-7
CASSTYYEQYF
TGTGCCAGCAGTACCTACTACGAGCAGTACTTC
>TRBV29-1|TRBD2|-|TRBJ2-5
CSVVGRLARETQYF
TGCAGCGTTGTAGGGCGACTAGCGAGGGAGACCCAGTACTTC
>TRBV7-8|-|-|TRBJ1-2
CASSLVGKGFGYTF
TGTGCCAGCAGCTTAGTTGGGAAGGGGTTTGGCTACACCTTC
>TRBV15|-|-|TRBJ1-5
CATSSVFGNQPQHF
TGTGCCACCAGCAGCGTCTTCGGCAATCAGCCCCAGCATTTT
>TRBV29-1|TRBD2|-|TRBJ2-7
CSVEAAGGGYEQYF
TGCAGCGTTGAAGCTGCGGGGGGAGGCTACGAGCAGTACTTC
>TRBV29-1|-|-|TRBJ2-3
CSAYTDTQYF
TGCAGCGCCTATACAGATACGCAGTATTTT
>TRBV6-4|TRBD2|-|TRBJ2-1
CASSDSSLAGTNEQFF
TGTGCCAGCAGTGACTCGAGTCTAGCGGGGACCAATGAGCAGTTCTTC
>TRBV27|-|once|TRBJ1-2
CASSGPRGYGYTF
TGTGCCAGCAGTGGCCCCAGGGGATATGGCTACACCTTC
>TRBV2|TRBD2|-|TRBJ2-1
CASRRLAGGPQFF
TGTGCCAGCAGGCGGCTAGCGGGAGGGCCCCAGTTCTTC
>TRBV25-1|TRBD1|-|TRBJ1-2
CASSVRGGDGYTF
TGTGCCAGCAGTGTGCGAGGGGGCGATGGCTACACCTTC
>TRBV6-5|-|-|TRBJ1-1
CASSQLTGNTEAFF
TGTGCCAGCAGCCAACTTACAGGAAACACTGAAGCTTTCTTT
>TRBV6-6|TRBD2|-|TRBJ2-3
CASSYLKTSGTDTQYF
TGTGCCAGCAGTTACTTAAAGACTAGCGGGACAGATACGCAGTATTTT
>TRBV18|-|-|TRBJ2-7
CASSQTRSAGHEQYF
TGTGCCAGCTCACAAACTAGATCGGCCGGCCACGAGCAGTACTTC
>TRBV5-6|TRBD1|-|TRBJ2-7
CASSGDRGWYEQYF
TGTGCCAGCAGCGGGGACAGGGGGTGGTACGAGCAGTACTTC